The clone carrying this TCR beta chain was seen more than once but under ten times. Its specificity is unknown. The source of the sample is a study of spatial heterogeneity in lung cancer. Study-level results: Mutation tallies in tumors tracked expanded intratumoral alpha and beta TCR counts.

Trimming removed 3 bases from V and 1 base from J, with 9 bases in between. The CDR3 consists of 14 residues. CDR1 and CDR2 from the germline V gene are SQVTM and ANQGSEA. TCRdb used MiXCR to reprocess the 5' RACE reads, holding one entry per CDR3 protein. Of more than 950 distinct CDR3 sequences listed, around a sixth were seen once; the top ten hold 20%. Time point: sample taken at primary tumor resection. The sample consisted of lung tumor tissue, taken at surgery. The clonotype was recovered from a male donor with early-stage non-small cell lung cancer. The rearrangement joins TRBV29-1 to TRBJ2-2, with a weak D call TRBD1 (6 bases). The CDR3 nucleotides read TGCAGCGTTGATTTACAGGGGAACACCGGGGAGCTGTTTTTT. This gives the protein CSVDLQGNTGELFF.